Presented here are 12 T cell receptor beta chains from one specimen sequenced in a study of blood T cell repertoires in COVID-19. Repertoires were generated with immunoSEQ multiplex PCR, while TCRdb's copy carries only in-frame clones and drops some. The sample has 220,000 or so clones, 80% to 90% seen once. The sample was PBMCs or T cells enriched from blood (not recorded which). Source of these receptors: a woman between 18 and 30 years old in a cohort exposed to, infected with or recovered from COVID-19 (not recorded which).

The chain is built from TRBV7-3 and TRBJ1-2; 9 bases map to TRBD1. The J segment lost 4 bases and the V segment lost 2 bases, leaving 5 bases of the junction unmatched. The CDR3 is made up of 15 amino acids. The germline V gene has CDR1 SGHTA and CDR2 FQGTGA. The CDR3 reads CASSLGGTGIYGYTF. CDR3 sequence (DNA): TGTGCCAGCAGCTTAGGGGGGACAGGGATCTATGGCTACACCTTC.

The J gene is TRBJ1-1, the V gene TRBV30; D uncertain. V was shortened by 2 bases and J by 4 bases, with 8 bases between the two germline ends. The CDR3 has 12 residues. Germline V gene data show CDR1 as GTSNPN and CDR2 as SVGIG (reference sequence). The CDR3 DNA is TGTGCCTGGAGTTCGCGGGGCACTGAAGCTTTCTTT. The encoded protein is CAWSSRGTEAFF. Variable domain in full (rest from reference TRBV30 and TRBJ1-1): SQTIHQWPATLVQPVGSPLSLECTVEGTSNPNLYWYRQAAGRGLQLLFYSVGIGQISSEVPQNLSASRPQDRQFILSSKKLLLSDSGFYLCAWSSRGTEAFFGQGTRLTVV.

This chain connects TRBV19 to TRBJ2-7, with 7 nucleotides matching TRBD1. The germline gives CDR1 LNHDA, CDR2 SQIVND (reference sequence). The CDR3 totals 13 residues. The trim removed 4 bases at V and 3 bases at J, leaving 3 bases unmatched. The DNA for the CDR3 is TGTGCCAGTAGTACGGGACAGAACTACGAGCAGTACTTC. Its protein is CASSTGQNYEQYF.

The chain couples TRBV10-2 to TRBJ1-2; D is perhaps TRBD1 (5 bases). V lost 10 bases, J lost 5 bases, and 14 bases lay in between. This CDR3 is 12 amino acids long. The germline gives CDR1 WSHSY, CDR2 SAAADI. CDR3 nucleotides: TGCGCCACCACCCCGGACAAATATGGCTACACCTTC. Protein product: CATTPDKYGYTF.

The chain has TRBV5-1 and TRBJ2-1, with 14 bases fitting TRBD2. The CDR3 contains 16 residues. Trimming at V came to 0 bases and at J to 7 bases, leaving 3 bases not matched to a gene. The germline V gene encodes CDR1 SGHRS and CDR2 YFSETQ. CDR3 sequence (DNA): TGCGCCAGCAGCTTGGCCGGGACTAGCGGGAGAAATGAGCAGTTCTTC. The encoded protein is CASSLAGTSGRNEQFF.

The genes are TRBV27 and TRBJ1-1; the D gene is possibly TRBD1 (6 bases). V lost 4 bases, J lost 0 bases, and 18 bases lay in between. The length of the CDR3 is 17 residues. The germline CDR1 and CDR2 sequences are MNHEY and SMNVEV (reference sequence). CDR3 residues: CASSSPSNRVMNTEAFF. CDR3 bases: TGTGCCAGCAGTTCGCCTTCGAACAGGGTCATGAACACTGAAGCTTTCTTT.

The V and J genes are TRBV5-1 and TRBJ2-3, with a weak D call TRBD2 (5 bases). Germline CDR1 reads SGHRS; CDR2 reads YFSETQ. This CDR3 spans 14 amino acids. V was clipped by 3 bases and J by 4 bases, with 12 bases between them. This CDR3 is CASSSGLAADTQYF. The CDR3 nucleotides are TGCGCCAGCAGCTCTGGCCTAGCTGCAGATACGCAGTATTTT.

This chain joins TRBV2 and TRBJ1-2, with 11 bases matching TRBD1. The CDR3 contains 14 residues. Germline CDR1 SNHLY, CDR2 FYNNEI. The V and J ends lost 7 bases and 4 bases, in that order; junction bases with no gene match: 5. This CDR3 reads CASTDRGRIYGYTF. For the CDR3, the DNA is TGTGCCAGCACGGACAGGGGGCGCATCTATGGCTACACCTTC.

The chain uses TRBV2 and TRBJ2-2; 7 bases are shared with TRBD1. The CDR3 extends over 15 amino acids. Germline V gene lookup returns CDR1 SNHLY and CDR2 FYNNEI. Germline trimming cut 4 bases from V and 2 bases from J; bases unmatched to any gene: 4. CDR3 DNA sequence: TGTGCCAGCAGTGTAGACAGGGTAAACACCGGGGAGCTGTTTTTT. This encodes CASSVDRVNTGELFF.

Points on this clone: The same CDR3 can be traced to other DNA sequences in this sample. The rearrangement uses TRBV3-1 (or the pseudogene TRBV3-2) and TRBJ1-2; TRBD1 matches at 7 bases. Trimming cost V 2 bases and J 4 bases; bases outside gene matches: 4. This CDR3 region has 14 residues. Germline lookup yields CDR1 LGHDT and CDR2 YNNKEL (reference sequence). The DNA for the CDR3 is TGTGCCAGCAGCCAAACCGGGACAGTCTATGGCTACACCTTC. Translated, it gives CASSQTGTVYGYTF.

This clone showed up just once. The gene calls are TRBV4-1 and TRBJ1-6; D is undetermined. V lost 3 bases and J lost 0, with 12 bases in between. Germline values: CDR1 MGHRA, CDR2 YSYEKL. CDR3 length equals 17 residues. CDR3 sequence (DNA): TGCGCCAGCAGCCAGAAAGACGGGAGCTCCTATAATTCACCCCTCCACTTT. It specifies CASSQKDGSSYNSPLHF.

Written as DNA, the CDR3 is TGTGCCAGCAGCTATGCTAGCGGGGCCTGGAATGAGCAGTTCTTC. Amino acid sequence: CASSYASGAWNEQFF. The chain has TRBV11-2 and TRBJ2-1, with 9 bases lining up with TRBD2. Germline V CDR1 and CDR2: SGHAT, FQNNGV. Trimming cost V 4 bases and J 7 bases; bases outside gene matches: 8. This CDR3 comprises 15 residues.